This T cell receptor (beta chain) derives from a study of early T cells in non-severe SARS-CoV-2 infection. The CDR3 has 13 amino acids. Trimming pared 3 bases from V and 2 bases from J, leaving 8 bases between. CDR1 is MDHEN, CDR2 SYDVKM, per germline. The TCR library protocol attached unique molecular identifiers to the individual cDNA molecules. MiXCR, applied by TCRdb to the 5' RACE reads, yields one record per CDR3 protein. Seen here are roughly 80,000 distinct CDR3 sequences, about a sixth observed once, and the top ten hold more than 10%. The sequence derives from an adult who was a healthcare worker with PCR-confirmed SARS-CoV-2 infection or an uninfected control (not recorded which). The sample taken for sequencing was whole blood. The chain joins TRBV28 to TRBJ2-7, with TRBD2 as a possible D gene (6 bases). The DNA for the CDR3 is TGTGCCAGCAGTTTGTGGGGGGCCTACGAGCAGTACTTC. Translation: CASSLWGAYEQYF.